A single sample is the source of the 9 T cell receptor beta chains below, sequenced in a study of cytomegalovirus exposure and HLA in healthy donors. The PCR ran on 60 Vbeta and 13 Jbeta primers. Assay: immunoSEQ multiplex PCR; the TCRdb copy retains only in-frame clones and omits some. Found here are 150,000 or so clones, around 85% of them singletons; the top ten hold approximately 1.2%. Specimen: PBMCs. These receptors originate from a man in his fifties in good health and CMV-seropositive.

The CDR3 sequence is CASSLDRGHTGELFF. The CDR3 DNA follows: TGTGCCAGCAGTTTGGACAGGGGGCACACCGGGGAGCTGTTTTTT. The rearrangement links TRBV6-7 to TRBJ2-2; TRBD1 agrees at 11 bases. Being an ORF, TRBV6-7 has a function that is uncertain. This CDR3 has 15 amino acids. Trimming at V came to 4 bases and at J to 3 bases, leaving 1 base not matched to a gene.

The V call is TRBV28, the J call TRBJ2-2; a possible D gene is TRBD2 (6 bases). The germline V gene encodes CDR1 MDHEN and CDR2 SYDVKM. V shed 4 bases and J shed 0 bases, with 12 bases lying between them. The CDR3 is 16 amino acids. CDR3 sequence (DNA): TGTGCCAGCAGTTCAACGGGAGTGACGAACACCGGGGAGCTGTTTTTT. Translation gives CASSSTGVTNTGELFF. The variable domain in full, with the rest retrieved from reference TRBV28 and TRBJ2-2, is DVKVTQSSRYLVKRTGEKVFLECVQDMDHENMFWYRQDPGLGLRLIYFSYDVKMKEKGDIPEGYSVSREKKERFSLILESASTNQTSMYLCASSSTGVTNTGELFFGEGSRLTVL.

V and J are TRBV2 and TRBJ2-1; 8 bases are shared with TRBD2. Trimming removed 6 bases from V and 10 bases from J; junction bases left unmatched: 5. The CDR3 contains 12 residues. Germline V gene sequence: CDR1 SNHLY, CDR2 FYNNEI. In DNA form, the CDR3 reads TGTGCCAGCAGAGGAGCGGGGGCCGAGCAGTTCTTC. This sequence encodes CASRGAGAEQFF.

The V gene is TRBV5-4, the J gene TRBJ2-3; weak D call: TRBD2 (5 bases). CDR1 is SGHNT, CDR2 YYREEE, per germline (reference sequence). The CDR3 runs 16 residues. V was shortened by 4 bases and J by 7 bases, with 22 bases between the two germline ends. The CDR3 here is CASSDRARDGGNTQYF. As DNA, the CDR3 is TGTGCCAGCAGCGATCGGGCCCGGGATGGTGGAAATACGCAGTATTTT.

The chain combines TRBV6-1 with TRBJ2-2, with 7 bases matching TRBD1. Germline V gene data show CDR1 as MNHNS and CDR2 as SASEGT. CDR3 length: 16 residues. Germline trimming cut 2 bases from V and 2 bases from J; bases unmatched to any gene: 5. The CDR3 DNA sequence: TGTGCCAGCAGTGAATTCGGGACAGATAACACCGGGGAGCTGTTTTTT. Protein: CASSEFGTDNTGELFF.

The gene calls are TRBV7-3 and TRBJ2-3; no clear D. Germline CDR1 and CDR2: SGHTA and FQGTGA. The CDR3 length is 15 residues. Trimming took 5 bases from V and 0 from J, leaving 12 bases between them. This CDR3 reads CASSPMPTSTDTQYF. Here the CDR3 DNA reads TGTGCCAGCAGCCCTATGCCTACTAGCACAGATACGCAGTATTTT.

The J gene is TRBJ1-1, the V gene TRBV28; 9 nucleotides align to TRBD1. The germline CDR1 and CDR2 sequences are MDHEN and SYDVKM. CDR3 size: 17 residues. The junction had 10 bases not matched to a gene; V was cut back by 5 bases and J by 0 bases. CDR3 coding DNA: TGTGCCAGCAGTCCCAGCCTGGGGGACAGGGTGAACACTGAAGCTTTCTTT. As protein: CASSPSLGDRVNTEAFF.

This clone was seen a handful of times. The V and J genes are TRBV4-2 and TRBJ1-5, with 8 positions matching TRBD1. V gave up 8 bases and J gave up 7 bases; unmatched junction bases: 7. Germline CDR1 LGHNA, CDR2 YNFKEQ. This CDR3 is built from 13 residues. CDR3 DNA sequence: TGTGCCAGCTCCAGGGGGCAGGGGCAGCCCCAGCATTTT. This codes for CASSRGQGQPQHF.

V is TRBV9 and J is TRBJ2-3; 7 nucleotides line up with TRBD1. The CDR3 contains 14 residues. Germline-derived CDR1 and CDR2 are SGDLS and YYNGEE. With V trimmed by 5 bases and J by 6 bases, 9 bases remained unmatched. CDR3 sequence reads: CASSSEDRWDTQYF. Written as DNA, the CDR3 is TGTGCCAGCAGTTCAGAGGACAGGTGGGATACGCAGTATTTT.